Here is one T cell receptor beta chain with its context. What it binds is not known. The data were taken from a study of brain T cells in children with intractable seizures. The study, taken as a whole, reports: HCMV serostatus was not known, and viral specificity came from CDR3 similarity only.

This CDR3 has 13 residues. V lost 3 bases, J lost 6 bases, and 12 bases lay in between. Sequencing used immunoSEQ multiplex PCR; TCRdb keeps in-frame clones, though not all of them. The repertoire holds 300,000 to 400,000 clones, with nearly 95% as singletons. Time point denoted: blood from clinic visit 5 months post-surgery; TSC patient then seizure free. Surgery cases with the highest brain T cell transcript signatures were chosen for sequencing. Sample: peripheral blood, taken less than 6 months after surgery. The receptor's source is a boy in the first two years of life with tuberous sclerosis and intractable seizures. The chain carries TRBV12-3 or TRBV12-4 and TRBJ2-7; D may be TRBD2 (6 bases). CDR3 protein: CASSFGGLGEQYF. CDR3 nucleotides: TGTGCCAGCAGTTTCGGGGGATTGGGCGAGCAGTACTTC.